This TCR beta chain was sequenced during a study of cytomegalovirus exposure and HLA in healthy donors. A single count supports this clone. CDR1 and CDR2 from the germline V gene are MGHRA and YSYEKL. CDR3 length: 14 amino acids. V lost 1 base to trimming and J lost 3 bases, with 9 bases between them. Primers included in the PCR were 60 Vbeta and 13 Jbeta primers. Assay: immunoSEQ multiplex PCR; the TCRdb copy retains only in-frame clones and omits some. The sample holds 130,000 to 150,000 clones; roughly 78% are singletons and the top ten take 2% to 2.5%. This TCR derives from a man aged 25 to 40 in good health and CMV-seronegative. The V and J genes are TRBV4-1 and TRBJ2-5; D call uncertain. The sample consisted of PBMCs. CDR3 amino acids: CASSQVSAKETQYF. The CDR3 DNA reads as TGCGCCAGCAGCCAAGTTTCTGCTAAAGAGACCCAGTACTTC.